Listed here is a single T cell receptor beta chain. Its antigen is unidentified. TCRdb keeps only in-frame clones here, not all; method: immunoSEQ multiplex PCR. The sample carries more than 20,000 clones, about 84% recorded once. The data originate from a study of radiation and T cells in renal cell carcinoma. Overall study context: Nephrectomy followed 15 Gy stereotactic body radiation by 4 weeks.

Time point in this sample: blood 2 weeks post-SBRT. The treatment is: 15 Gy SBRT to primary tumor, nephrectomy 4 weeks later. The patient's renal cell carcinoma had clear cell pathology. Germline-derived CDR1 and CDR2 are SQVTM and ANQGSEA. Trimming removed 6 bases at V and 4 bases at J, with 25 bases between. The CDR3 runs 16 residues. Findings and caveats of the study: No pretreatment tumor biopsies were available for baseline clonotypes. Top tumor clonotypes rose in blood 2 weeks post-radiation, then contracted.

V usage is TRBV29-1 and J usage is TRBJ2-7; perhaps TRBD1 as D (6 bases). This specimen was blood, taken from a patient whose treatment included radiotherapy and nephrectomy. This receptor was obtained from a man aged 55-75 years with renal cell carcinoma. The CDR3 spells CSVRVKTGYSSYEQYF. Written as DNA, the CDR3 is TGCAGCGTGAGGGTGAAAACAGGGTATTCCTCATACGAGCAGTACTTC.